The TCR beta chain described here comes from a study of breast tumors, draining lymph nodes, adjacent tissues. Overall study results and limits: That most tumor T cells come from lymph nodes remained unproven. Data fit most tumor T cells coming from lymph node, expanding in tumor.

Axillary draining lymph nodes of breast cancer patients supplied the node samples. TCRdb reanalysed the multiplex PCR reads using MiXCR and keeps one entry per CDR3 protein. The sample shows approximately 170,000 distinct CDR3 sequences, roughly 30% of them seen only once. This clonotype was observed a handful of times. Antigen unknown. The CDR3 is 17 residues long. The germline V and J ends were trimmed by 3 bases and 2 bases, with 20 bases remaining between them. Germline values: CDR1 GTSNPN, CDR2 SVGIG (reference sequence). Input material: axillary lymph node tissue. The source is a female donor with breast cancer. Some clones in this sample may be carry-over from other donors' samples. This rearrangement joins TRBV30 to TRBJ2-1; D unclear. CDR3 loop: CAWRDPSRAGPYNEQFF. CDR3 bases: TGTGCCTGGAGAGACCCTTCTCGGGCAGGACCCTACAATGAGCAGTTCTTC.